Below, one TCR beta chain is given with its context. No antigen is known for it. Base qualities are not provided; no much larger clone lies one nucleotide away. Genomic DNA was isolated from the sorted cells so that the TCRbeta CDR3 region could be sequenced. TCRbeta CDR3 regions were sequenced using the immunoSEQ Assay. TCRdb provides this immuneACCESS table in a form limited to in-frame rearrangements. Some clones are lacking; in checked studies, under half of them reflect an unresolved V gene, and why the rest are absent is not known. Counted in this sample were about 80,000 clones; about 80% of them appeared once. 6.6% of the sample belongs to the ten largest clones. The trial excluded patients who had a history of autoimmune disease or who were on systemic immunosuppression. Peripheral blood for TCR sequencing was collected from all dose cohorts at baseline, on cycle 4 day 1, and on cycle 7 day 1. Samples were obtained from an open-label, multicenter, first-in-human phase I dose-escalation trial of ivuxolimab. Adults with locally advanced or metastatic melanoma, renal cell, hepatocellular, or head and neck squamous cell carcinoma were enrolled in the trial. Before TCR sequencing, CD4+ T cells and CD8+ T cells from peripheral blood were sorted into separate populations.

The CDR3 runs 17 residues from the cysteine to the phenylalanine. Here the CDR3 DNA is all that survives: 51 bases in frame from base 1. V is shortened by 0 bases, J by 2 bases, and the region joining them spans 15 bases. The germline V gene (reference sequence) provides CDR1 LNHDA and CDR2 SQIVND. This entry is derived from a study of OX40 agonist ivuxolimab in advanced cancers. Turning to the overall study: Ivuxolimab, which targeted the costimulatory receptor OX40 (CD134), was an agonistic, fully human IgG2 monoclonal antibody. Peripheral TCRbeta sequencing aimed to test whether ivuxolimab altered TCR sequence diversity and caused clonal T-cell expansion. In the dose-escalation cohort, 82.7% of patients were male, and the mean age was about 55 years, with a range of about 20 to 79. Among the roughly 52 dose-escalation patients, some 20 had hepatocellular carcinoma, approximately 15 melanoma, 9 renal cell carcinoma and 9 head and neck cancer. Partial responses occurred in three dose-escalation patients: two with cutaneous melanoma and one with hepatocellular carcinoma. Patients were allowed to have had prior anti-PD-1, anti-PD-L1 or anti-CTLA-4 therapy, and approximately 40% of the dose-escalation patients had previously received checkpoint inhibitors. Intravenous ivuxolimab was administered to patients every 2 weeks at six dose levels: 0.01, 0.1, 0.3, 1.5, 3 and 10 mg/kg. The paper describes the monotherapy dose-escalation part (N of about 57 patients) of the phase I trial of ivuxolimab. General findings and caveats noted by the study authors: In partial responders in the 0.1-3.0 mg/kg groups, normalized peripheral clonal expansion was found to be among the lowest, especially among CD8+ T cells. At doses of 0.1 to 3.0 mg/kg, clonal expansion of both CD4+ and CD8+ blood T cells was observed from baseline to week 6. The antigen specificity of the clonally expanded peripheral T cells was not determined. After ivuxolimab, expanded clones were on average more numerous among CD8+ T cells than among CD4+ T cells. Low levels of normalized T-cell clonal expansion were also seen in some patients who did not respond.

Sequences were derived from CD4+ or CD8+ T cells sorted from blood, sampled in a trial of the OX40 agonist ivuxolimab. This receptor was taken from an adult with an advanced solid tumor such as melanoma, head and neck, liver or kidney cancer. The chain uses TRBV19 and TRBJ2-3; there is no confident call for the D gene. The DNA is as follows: TGTGCCAGTAGTATAGATCGCTCGGGTACCGACACAGATACGCAGTATTTT. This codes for CASSIDRSGTDTDTQYF.